This is a list of T cell receptor beta chains from one sample in a study of OX40 agonist ivuxolimab in advanced cancers. Assay used: immunoSEQ multiplex PCR; TCRdb lists only in-frame clones, some missing. The data contain 60,000 to 75,000 clones, 84% of them singletons. Sequences were derived from CD4+ or CD8+ T cells sorted from blood, sampled in a trial of the OX40 agonist ivuxolimab. The receptors shown here come from an adult with an advanced solid tumor such as melanoma, head and neck, liver or kidney cancer. The CDR3 runs from the conserved cysteine through the conserved F or W.

cdr3_aa	v_call	j_call
CASSNRRDSSYNEQFF	TRBV28	TRBJ2-1
CASSFHRQGETQYF	TRBV7-6	TRBJ2-5
CASSLDGISVQQFF	TRBV11-2	TRBJ2-1
CASSPGQGGFGAQYF	TRBV7-7	TRBJ2-5
CASSPWGQGNYGYTF	TRBV19	TRBJ1-2
CASSPLNRAITFF	TRBV7-9	TRBJ1-1
CASSLVWSPGETQYF	TRBV7-8	TRBJ2-5
CASSGETGELFF	TRBV2	TRBJ2-2
CSVDVGAGANVLTF	TRBV29-1	TRBJ2-6
CASSLPTKQFF	TRBV28	TRBJ2-1
CASKGEATDTQYF	TRBV19	TRBJ2-3
CASRSTGAISGNTIYF	TRBV7-9	TRBJ1-3
CASSGHLNTEAFF	TRBV2	TRBJ1-1
CASSSPGGPLMEQYF	TRBV7-9	TRBJ2-7
CASSEEQGPDLKTQYF	TRBV2	TRBJ2-5
CASSERGQTDQYF	TRBV2	TRBJ2-5
CASGRQGWETQYF	TRBV5-1	TRBJ2-5
CASSQGTVQETQYF	TRBV7-6	TRBJ2-5
CASSPGRLEPQYF	TRBV13	TRBJ2-5
CASFWSYNEQFF	TRBV2	TRBJ2-1
CAINEDSGNEKLFF	TRBV10-3	TRBJ1-4
CASSLFPGTDTQYF	TRBV7-6	TRBJ2-3
CASSENYQNIQYF	TRBV2	TRBJ2-4
CASSPPRDNLGGGPYNEQFF	TRBV18	TRBJ2-1
CAWSVQGASGELFF	TRBV30	TRBJ2-2
CASLRLMGGANVLTF	TRBV28	TRBJ2-6
CASSFPPQREQFF	TRBV27	TRBJ2-1
CASSPTGDTQYF	TRBV5-4	TRBJ2-3
CASSLDAGERETQYF	TRBV7-9	TRBJ2-5
CASSYLAGPSYGYTF	TRBV6-5	TRBJ1-2
CASSGDLGEAFF	TRBV2	TRBJ1-1
CASSPGTITRQYF	TRBV10-2	TRBJ2-7
CAWSRDPDRGFTYEQYF	TRBV30	TRBJ2-7
CASSIDRGFGETQYF	TRBV9	TRBJ2-5
CASIYDRGAPGYTF	TRBV2	TRBJ1-2
CAFFGGDRDDYGYTF	TRBV30	TRBJ1-2
CASSSDLISYNEQFF	TRBV5-4	TRBJ2-1
CASSTRRQAYEQYF	TRBV7-9	TRBJ2-7
CASKEWSSYEQYF	TRBV6-5	TRBJ2-7